A selection of T cell receptor beta chains follows, all from one sample in a study of T cells and copy number aberrations in small-cell lung cancer. Sequencing used immunoSEQ multiplex PCR; TCRdb keeps in-frame clones, though not all of them. The top ten hold about 7.8% of the sample, which has 250 or so clones, more than 70% seen once. Sequencing was performed on tumor tissue. These receptors all stem from a woman in her seventies with small cell lung cancer. Each CDR3 is given with its conserved first and last residue. The order of the fields is V gene, clone size, J gene, D gene, CDR3 protein, CDR3 DNA. A D gene is named only where the DNA matches it firmly. The listing skips clone size in some rows; elsewhere it reads once, few, many or a size class.

>TRBV7-6|-|TRBJ2-5|TRBD1
CASTRSQGLGETQYF
TGTGCCAGCACCCGCTCACAGGGGCTTGGGGAGACCCAGTACTTC
>TRBV7-3|-|TRBJ2-2|TRBD2
CASSSTRAGAGELFF
TGTGCCAGCAGCTCCACCAGGGCGGGAGCCGGGGAGCTGTTTTTT
>TRBV2|-|TRBJ2-3|TRBD2
CASKTSGLTDTQYF
TGTGCCAGCAAAACTAGCGGGCTCACAGATACGCAGTATTTT
>TRBV5-4|-|TRBJ1-1|-
CASSYFMGEAFF
TGTGCCAGCAGCTACTTTATGGGGGAAGCTTTCTTT
>TRBV28|-|TRBJ2-1|-
CASSLENRDEQFF
TGTGCCAGCAGTTTGGAAAACAGGGATGAGCAGTTCTTC
>TRBV14|-|TRBJ2-1|TRBD2
CASSQDWSSGSNEQFF
TGTGCCAGCAGCCAAGATTGGTCTAGCGGGAGTAATGAGCAGTTCTTC
>TRBV29-1|-|TRBJ2-7|TRBD2
CSGGTSGRSYEQYF
TGCAGCGGTGGGACTAGCGGGAGGAGCTACGAGCAGTACTTC
>TRBV4-2|-|TRBJ2-3|TRBD2
CASSSKPGTSGSTDTQYF
TGTGCCAGCAGCTCAAAACCCGGGACTAGCGGAAGCACAGATACGCAGTATTTT
>TRBV28|-|TRBJ1-2|-
CASSLRSRMYGYTF
TGTGCCAGCAGTTTGAGGTCCAGGATGTATGGCTACACCTTC
>TRBV2|once|TRBJ1-5|TRBD1
CDVQGKDVNQPQHF
TGTGACGTACAGGGGAAGGATGTTAATCAGCCCCAGCATTTT
>TRBV6-1|-|TRBJ2-2|-
CASSEARAGELFF
TGTGCCAGCAGTGAAGCTAGAGCCGGGGAGCTGTTTTTT
>TRBV19|few|TRBJ2-1|-
CASSNYNEQFF
TGTGCCAGTAGTAATTACAATGAGCAGTTCTTC
>TRBV7-2|-|TRBJ2-3|TRBD2
CASSPTSVGDTQYF
TGTGCCAGCAGCCCGACTAGCGTTGGAGATACGCAGTATTTT
>TRBV7-7|-|TRBJ2-6|-
CASSRGPQSRANVLTF
TGTGCCAGCAGCAGGGGTCCACAAAGTCGGGCCAACGTCCTGACTTTC
>TRBV28|-|TRBJ2-1|TRBD1
CASSLALDRGIYNEQFF
TGTGCCAGCAGTTTAGCTTTGGACAGGGGGATCTACAATGAGCAGTTCTTC
>TRBV30|-|TRBJ2-5|-
CDWSVSAVQETQYF
TGTGACTGGAGTGTCAGCGCGGTCCAAGAGACCCAGTACTTC
>TRBV7-9|-|TRBJ2-3|-
CASSVRAGESTDTQYF
TGTGCCAGCAGCGTCCGAGCGGGTGAGAGCACAGATACGCAGTATTTT
>TRBV5-5|-|TRBJ2-1|TRBD1
CASSQYQGATYNEQFF
TGTGCCAGCAGCCAATACCAGGGGGCTACCTACAATGAGCAGTTCTTC